The 13 T cell receptor beta chains given below trace back to one sample, sequenced in a study of blood T cell repertoires in COVID-19. Clones were read by immunoSEQ multiplex PCR, and TCRdb kept only the in-frame ones, dropping some. The sample comprises about 170,000 clones, roughly 81% of which are singletons, and under 3.5% rests with the top ten. What was sequenced was peripheral blood. These receptors came from a woman older than 75 with COVID-19, enrolled during active disease.

The V and J genes are TRBV10-3 and TRBJ1-4; D is ambiguous. CDR3 length equals 13 residues. From germline, CDR1 is ENHRY and CDR2 SYGVKD. Trimming pared 3 bases from V and 14 bases from J, leaving 16 bases between. CDR3: CAISEYSEVKLFF. CDR3 bases: TGTGCCATCAGTGAATATTCGGAGGTTAAGCTGTTTTTT.

The chain carries TRBV7-6 and TRBJ2-4; possibly TRBD1 for D (5 bases). This CDR3 region has 17 residues. Germline V CDR1 and CDR2: SGHVS, FNYEAQ. V was clipped by 5 bases and J by 5 bases, with 22 bases between them. The DNA for the CDR3 is TGTGCCAGCAGCCCTATACGGGCCCAGGGTATCCAAAACATTCAGTACTTC. It is translated as CASSPIRAQGIQNIQYF.

This sequence joins TRBV27 and TRBJ2-3; 8 bases are shared with TRBD1. The CDR3 has 15 residues. Germline-derived CDR1 and CDR2 are MNHEY and SMNVEV (reference sequence). Unmatched junction bases numbered 4, after V lost 5 bases and J lost 0 bases. The CDR3 DNA reads TGTGCCAGCAGTAATAGACAGGGGAGCACAGATACGCAGTATTTT. Amino acids: CASSNRQGSTDTQYF.

The rearrangement links TRBV6-2 or TRBV6-3 to TRBJ2-1; D remains ambiguous. There are 11 residues in the CDR3. Germline-derived CDR1 and CDR2 are MNHEY and SVGEGT. Between the trimmed V and J ends, which lost 5 bases and 8 bases, there was a span of 7 bases. The CDR3 DNA reads TGTGCCAGCAGTCAGATCCATGAGCAGTTCTTC. It is translated as CASSQIHEQFF.

This clone was detected a few times. The chain has TRBV18 and TRBJ2-1, with TRBD2 matching over 13 bases. The germline gives CDR1 KGHSH, CDR2 LQKENI. The CDR3 extends over 16 amino acids. V lost 6 bases to trimming and J lost 4 bases; unmatched junction nucleotides: 6. The CDR3, as DNA: TGTGCCAGCTCCCCCGGGACTAGCGGGACGTACAATGAGCAGTTCTTC. Translated, it gives CASSPGTSGTYNEQFF.

J is TRBJ1-5 and V is TRBV28; D is possibly TRBD1 (5 bases). Deletions cut 3 bases from V and 8 bases from J, with 8 bases between. Germline CDR1 and CDR2: MDHEN and SYDVKM. The length of the CDR3 is 12 residues. The CDR3 coding sequence is TGTGCCAGCAGTTTTCAGGGAAAGCCCCAGCATTTT. It specifies CASSFQGKPQHF. Using reference TRBV28 and TRBJ1-5 for the parts outside the CDR3, the full variable domain is DVKVTQSSRYLVKRTGEKVFLECVQDMDHENMFWYRQDPGLGLRLIYFSYDVKMKEKGDIPEGYSVSREKKERFSLILESASTNQTSMYLCASSFQGKPQHFGDGTRLSIL.

This sequence joins TRBV6-5 and TRBJ1-2; D gene uncertain. V was shortened by 5 bases and J by 4 bases, with 11 bases between the two germline ends. Germline V gene lookup returns CDR1 MNHEY and CDR2 SVGAGI. This CDR3 comprises 13 residues. CDR3 in amino acids: CASSTGSLYGYTF. The CDR3 region has the DNA TGTGCCAGCAGTACCGGGTCCCTCTATGGCTACACCTTC.

V is TRBV5-1 and J is TRBJ2-1; perhaps TRBD1 as D (6 bases). Trimming stripped 6 bases from V and 7 bases from J, with 17 bases between. The length of the CDR3 is 14 residues. Germline values: CDR1 SGHRS, CDR2 YFSETQ. CDR3: CASKTRGSRNEQFF. The CDR3 region has the DNA TGCGCCAGCAAAACGAGGGGGAGCCGGAATGAGCAGTTCTTC.

The chain combines TRBV18 with TRBJ1-4; TRBD1 aligns across 7 bases. This CDR3 spans 16 amino acids. J lost 6 bases, V lost 3 bases, and 10 bases had no gene match. Germline values: CDR1 KGHSH, CDR2 LQKENI. CDR3 residues: CASSPLSTGIYEKLFF. In DNA, the CDR3 is TGTGCCAGCTCACCCCTATCGACAGGGATCTATGAAAAACTGTTTTTT. The whole variable domain, filled in from reference TRBV18 and TRBJ1-4, reads NAGVMQNPRHLVRRRGQEARLRCSPMKGHSHVYWYRQLPEEGLKFMVYLQKENIIDESGMPKERFSAEFPKEGPSILRIQQVVRGDSAAYFCASSPLSTGIYEKLFFGSGTQLSVL.

V usage is TRBV4-1 and J usage is TRBJ2-7; possible D gene TRBD2, 6 bases. V lost 1 base and J 4 bases, leaving 14 bases between the germline ends. The CDR3 has 15 amino acids. CDR1 MGHRA and CDR2 YSYEKL come from the germline V gene. Here the CDR3 reads CASSQGPRDSYEQYF. The CDR3, as DNA: TGCGCCAGCAGCCAAGGCCCCCGGGACTCATACGAGCAGTACTTC.

This chain's CDR3 is CASSLGQGADTQYF. In DNA form, the CDR3 reads TGTGCCAGCAGCTTAGGGCAGGGGGCAGATACGCAGTATTTT. The chain links TRBV7-9 to TRBJ2-3; 7 positions agree with TRBD1. This CDR3 is 14 amino acids long. Per germline, CDR1 SEHNR and CDR2 FQNEAQ (reference sequence). V was pared by 1 base and J by 4 bases, with 2 bases of the junction left unmatched. Supplemented by reference TRBV7-9 and TRBJ2-3, the full variable domain reads DTGVSQNPRHKITKRGQNVTFRCDPISEHNRLYWYRQTLGQGPEFLTYFQNEAQLEKSRLLSDRFSAERPKGSFSTLEIQRTEQGDSAMYLCASSLGQGADTQYFGPGTRLTVL.

The rearrangement links TRBV9 to TRBJ1-5; D not resolved. Trimming pared 4 bases from V and 0 bases from J, leaving 11 bases between. CDR1 SGDLS and CDR2 YYNGEE come from the germline V gene. The CDR3 has 15 residues. In DNA form, the CDR3 reads TGTGCCAGCAGCAGAACACATAATAGCAATCAGCCCCAGCATTTT. It codes for CASSRTHNSNQPQHF. Full variable domain (outside the CDR3, taken from reference TRBV9 and TRBJ1-5): DSGVTQTPKHLITATGQRVTLRCSPRSGDLSVYWYQQSLDQGLQFLIQYYNGEERAKGNILERFSAQQFPDLHSELNLSSLELGDSALYFCASSRTHNSNQPQHFGDGTRLSIL.

The chain links TRBV2 to TRBJ2-7, with no clear D. The V and J ends lost 3 bases and 12 bases respectively, with 15 bases between them. The CDR3 is made up of 12 amino acids. CDR1 and CDR2 (germline): SNHLY, FYNNEI. The chain's CDR3 is CASSDRGPLAYF. The CDR3 nucleotides read TGTGCCAGCAGTGATCGAGGCCCCTTGGCGTACTTC.